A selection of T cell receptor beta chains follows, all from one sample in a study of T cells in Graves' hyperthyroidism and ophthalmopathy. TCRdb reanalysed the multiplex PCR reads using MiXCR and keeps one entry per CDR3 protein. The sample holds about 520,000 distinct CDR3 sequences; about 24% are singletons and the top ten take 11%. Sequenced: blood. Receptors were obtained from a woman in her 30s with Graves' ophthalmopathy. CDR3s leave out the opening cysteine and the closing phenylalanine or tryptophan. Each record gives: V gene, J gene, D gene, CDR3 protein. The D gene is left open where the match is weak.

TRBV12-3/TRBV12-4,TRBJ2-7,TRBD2,ASSLGWSWGGNQSSYEQY
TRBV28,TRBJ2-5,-,ASRAGNQETQY
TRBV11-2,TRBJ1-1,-,ASSPGTSLSSDTEAF
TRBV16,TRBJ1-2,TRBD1,ASSQTALGQSFYGYT
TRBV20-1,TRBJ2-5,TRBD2,SARLLAGQETQY
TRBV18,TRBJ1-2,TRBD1,ASSPLGQGVVGYT
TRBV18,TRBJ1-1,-,ASSPVGADTEAF
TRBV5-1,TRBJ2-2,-,ATSSYANTGELF
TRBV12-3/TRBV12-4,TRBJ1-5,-,ASSLRVQQGYSNQPQH
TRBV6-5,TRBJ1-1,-,ASSWGTLNTEAF
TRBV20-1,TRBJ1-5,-,SARDGAGNQPQH
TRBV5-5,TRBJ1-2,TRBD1,ASSSDRGQTPYGYT
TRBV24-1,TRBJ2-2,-,ATAGVPTGELF
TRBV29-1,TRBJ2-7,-,SAKQGNEQY
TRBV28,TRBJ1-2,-,ASSRAGEANYGYT
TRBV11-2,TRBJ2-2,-,ASSGSLESHTGELF
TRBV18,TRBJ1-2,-,ASSPDGVGGYT
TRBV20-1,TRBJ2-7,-,SADRDGPYEQY
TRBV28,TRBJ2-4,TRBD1,ASREDRGRFSKNIQY
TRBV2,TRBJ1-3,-,ASSEVVNSGNTIY
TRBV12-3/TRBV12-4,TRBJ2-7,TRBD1,ASSSRDRYFYEQY
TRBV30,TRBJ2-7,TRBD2,AWSSRGGAYEQY